This T cell receptor (beta chain) was identified in a study of T cell responses to AZD1222 COVID-19 vaccine. This clone was recorded once. Sequenced by immunoSEQ multiplex PCR; TCRdb stores in-frame clones only, minus some. Here the sample spans 94,000 or so clones, about 88% being singletons. Trimming took 6 bases from V and 3 from J, leaving 11 bases between them. The length of the CDR3 is 13 residues. Sequencing was performed on peripheral blood, taken on day 0 of AZD1222 vaccination. The chain links TRBV12-3 or TRBV12-4 to TRBJ1-2; D is possibly TRBD1 (5 bases). This clonotype was sampled from an adult in good health. CDR3 loop: CASRPQEHYGYTF. The CDR3 nucleotides read TGTGCCAGCAGGCCACAGGAACACTATGGCTACACCTTC.